This TCR beta chain comes out of a study of T cells in Graves' hyperthyroidism and ophthalmopathy. CDR1 and CDR2 (germline): KGHSH, LQKENI. V shed 0 bases and J shed 7 bases, with 12 bases lying between them. The CDR3 runs to 14 residues. TCR beta CDR3 region amplification was performed from RNA transcripts. TCR CDR3 regions were first amplified by RT-PCR with HTBI primers. A single record per CDR3 protein comes from TCRdb applying MiXCR to the multiplex PCR reads. The sample has 500,000 or so distinct CDR3 sequences, 17% seen once. This clonotype has ten or more counts. This clonotype originated in a young woman with Graves' ophthalmopathy. Material: blood. This chain connects TRBV18 to TRBJ1-2; tentative D call: TRBD1 (5 bases). The CDR3 spells CASSPPGRVIGYTF. For the CDR3, the DNA is TGTGCCAGCTCACCACCGGGCAGGGTTATTGGCTACACCTTC.